These 3 T cell receptor beta chains share one sample of origin, sequenced in a study of graft-versus-host responses after intestinal transplantation. Libraries were prepared by immunoSEQ multiplex PCR; TCRdb keeps only in-frame clonotypes and omits some of them. This table has around 69,000 clones, 90% appearing once. Their target antigens are unknown. Specimen: unstimulated CD8+ T cells sorted from spleen or lymph node cells, collected before transplant. The receptors shown here come from a human donor who was the organ donor for an intestinal transplant.

This rearrangement joins TRBV7-6 to TRBJ1-5; a weak D match, TRBD1 (6 bases). V shed 4 bases and J shed 2 bases, with 15 bases lying between them. Germline V gene lookup returns CDR1 SGHVS and CDR2 FNYEAQ. This CDR3 has 16 residues. In DNA form, the CDR3 reads TGTGCCAGCAGCTCCGGGGGGGGCGGAGGCAATCAGCCCCAGCATTTT. Translation: CASSSGGGGGNQPQHF.

The rearrangement joins TRBV4-1 to TRBJ2-1; unclear D gene. Germline V gene data show CDR1 as MGHRA and CDR2 as YSYEKL. This CDR3 region has 15 residues. V was pared by 1 base and J by 5 bases, with 12 bases between. The CDR3 sequence: CASSQGTIHDNEQFF. The DNA for the CDR3 is TGCGCCAGCAGCCAAGGCACTATACACGACAATGAGCAGTTCTTC.

Here the CDR3 reads CASSPQGNLNEQFF. Here the CDR3 DNA reads TGTGCCAGTAGTCCCCAGGGGAACCTCAATGAGCAGTTCTTC. This chain uses TRBV19 with TRBJ2-1; TRBD1 might be the D (6 bases). Trimming took off 5 bases at V and 6 bases at J, with 14 bases between the two ends. Per germline, CDR1 LNHDA and CDR2 SQIVND (reference sequence). The length of the CDR3 is 14 residues.